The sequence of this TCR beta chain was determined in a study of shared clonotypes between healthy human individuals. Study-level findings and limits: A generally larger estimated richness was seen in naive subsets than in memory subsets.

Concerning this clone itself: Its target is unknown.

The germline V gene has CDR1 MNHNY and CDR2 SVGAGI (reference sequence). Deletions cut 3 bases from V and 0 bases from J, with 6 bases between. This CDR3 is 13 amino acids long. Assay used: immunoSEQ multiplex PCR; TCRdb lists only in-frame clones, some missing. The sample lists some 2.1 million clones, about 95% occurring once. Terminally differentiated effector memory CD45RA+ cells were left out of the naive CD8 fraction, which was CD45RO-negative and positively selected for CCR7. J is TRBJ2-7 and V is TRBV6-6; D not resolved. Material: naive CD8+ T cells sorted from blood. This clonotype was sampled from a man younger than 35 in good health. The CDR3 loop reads CASSYQDSYEQYF. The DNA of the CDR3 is TGTGCCAGCAGTTATCAGGACTCCTACGAGCAGTACTTC.